The 32 T cell receptor beta chains reported below all come from one sample, sequenced in a study of early T cells in non-severe SARS-CoV-2 infection. From the 5' RACE reads, TCRdb called clonotypes with MiXCR, one entry per CDR3 protein. The sample has tens of thousands of distinct CDR3 sequences; roughly 10% are singletons. The sequencing sample was made of whole blood. The source of these receptors is an adult who was a healthcare worker with PCR-confirmed SARS-CoV-2 infection or an uninfected control (not recorded which).

This clonotype was counted many times. The chain is built from TRBV6-2 or TRBV6-3 and TRBJ2-1, with 10 positions matching TRBD2. The CDR3 covers 14 residues. Germline V gene lookup returns CDR1 MNHEY and CDR2 SVGEGT. The V gene end was trimmed by 6 bases and the J gene end by 4 bases; junction bases not matched to a gene: 3. CDR3 residues: CASSKLAGYNEQFF. The DNA for the CDR3 is TGTGCCAGCAGCAAACTAGCGGGGTACAATGAGCAGTTCTTC.

This clonotype qualifies as medium-sized. V gene TRBV7-8 combines with J gene TRBJ2-3; 11 bases fit TRBD2. The trim removed 7 bases at V and 0 bases at J, leaving 3 bases unmatched. Germline values: CDR1 SGHVS, CDR2 FQNEAQ. This CDR3 has 15 residues. CDR3 in amino acids: CASIGLAGSTDTQYF. As DNA, the CDR3 is TGTGCCAGCATCGGACTAGCGGGTAGCACAGATACGCAGTATTTT.

The chain employs TRBV19 and TRBJ2-2; unclear D gene. V gave up 4 bases and J gave up 2 bases, with 8 bases separating them. The CDR3 has 14 residues. Germline V CDR1 and CDR2: LNHDA, SQIVND (reference sequence). CDR3 coding DNA: TGTGCCAGTAGTACCGACATTAACACCGGGGAGCTGTTTTTT. Its translation is CASSTDINTGELFF.

In this sample, this clonotype turned up many times. The chain has TRBV7-2 and TRBJ2-1, with D possibly TRBD2 on 6 matching bases. The germline V gene has CDR1 SGHTA and CDR2 FQGNSA. The germline V and J ends were trimmed by 1 base and 10 bases, with 11 bases remaining between them. The CDR3 is 13 residues long. CDR3: CASSLGEDLEQFF. In DNA, the CDR3 is TGTGCCAGCAGCTTAGGGGAGGATCTCGAGCAGTTCTTC.

This clonotype was seen more than once but under ten times. This chain joins TRBV12-3 or TRBV12-4 and TRBJ2-7; tentative D call: TRBD2 (5 bases). Trimming left V 1 base short and J 6 bases short, with 13 bases between. The CDR3 extends over 14 amino acids. DNA of the CDR3: TGTGCCAGCAGTTTAGGGCGCCTAGAGGGCGAGCAGTACTTC. Its translation: CASSLGRLEGEQYF.

This clonotype was seen a handful of times. The chain has TRBV20-1 and TRBJ2-2; TRBD2 matches at 9 bases. The CDR3 runs 16 residues. V lost 5 bases, J lost 0 bases, and 7 bases stayed unmatched. CDR1 is DFQATT and CDR2 is SNEGSKA in the germline V gene (reference sequence). The CDR3 sequence: CSALLAGRSNTGELFF. The DNA for the CDR3 is TGCAGTGCTCTTCTAGCGGGGCGTTCGAACACCGGGGAGCTGTTTTTT.

This clonotype appeared a few times. The genes are TRBV6-2 or TRBV6-3 and TRBJ2-1; 11 nucleotides line up with TRBD1. CDR1 MNHEY and CDR2 SVGEGT come from the germline V gene. V lost 2 bases, J lost 3 bases, and 0 bases stayed unmatched. The CDR3 loop spans 15 amino acids. CDR3 DNA: TGTGCCAGCAGTTACGGGACAGGGGGCTACAATGAGCAGTTCTTC. It translates to CASSYGTGGYNEQFF.

This clonotype was recorded at least ten times. This chain joins TRBV2 and TRBJ2-5, with D possibly matching TRBD2 (6 bases). Trimming took off 6 bases at V and 1 base at J, with 9 bases between the two ends. CDR1 SNHLY and CDR2 FYNNEI come from the germline V gene. This CDR3 comprises 13 residues. CDR3 in amino acids: CASSVAVQETQYF. In nucleotides, the CDR3 is TGTGCCAGCAGCGTAGCGGTCCAAGAGACCCAGTACTTC.

This clonotype was detected a few times. The chain uses TRBV5-1 and TRBJ1-5; D is undetermined. Trimming pared 0 bases from V and 4 bases from J, leaving 8 bases between. Germline CDR1 is SGHRS and CDR2 is YFSETQ. The CDR3 consists of 14 residues. CDR3 in amino acids: CASSLDSQNQPQHF. Written as DNA, the CDR3 is TGCGCCAGCAGCTTGGACAGCCAAAATCAGCCCCAGCATTTT.

The chain has TRBV9 and TRBJ1-1; no definite D call. Per the germline V gene, CDR1 is SGDLS and CDR2 is YYNGEE. CDR3 length equals 13 residues. V was cut by 5 bases and J by 1 base, with 9 bases left in between. The CDR3 nucleotides are TGTGCCAGCAGGAACGACGGGAACACTGAAGCTTTCTTT. It yields the protein CASRNDGNTEAFF.

This clonotype turned up a few times. The chain uses TRBV2 and TRBJ1-1; tentatively, D is TRBD1 (6 bases). The CDR3 is made up of 14 amino acids. Trimming pared 3 bases from V and 4 bases from J, leaving 12 bases between. Germline lookup yields CDR1 SNHLY and CDR2 FYNNEI. CDR3 DNA sequence: TGTGCCAGCAGTGATGGGGGCGGGGGCACTGAAGCTTTCTTT. This gives the protein CASSDGGGGTEAFF.

This clonotype was seen more than once but under ten times. The chain combines TRBV29-1 with TRBJ1-2; D gene unclear. The CDR3 loop spans 11 amino acids. Trimming took 8 bases from V and 3 from J, leaving 10 bases between them. The germline V gene encodes CDR1 SQVTM and CDR2 ANQGSEA. CDR3: CSSLSDYGYTF. Written as DNA, the CDR3 is TGCAGCTCCCTATCGGACTATGGCTACACCTTC.

This clonotype was observed many times. CDR3 region: CASSSTSAQGGELFF. DNA of the CDR3: TGTGCCAGCAGCTCTACTTCCGCGCAGGGTGGGGAGCTGTTTTTT. This chain connects TRBV9 to TRBJ2-2; TRBD1 is a possible D gene (5 bases). V lost 4 bases and J 8 bases, leaving 18 bases between the germline ends. The CDR3 covers 15 residues. The germline V gene has CDR1 SGDLS and CDR2 YYNGEE.

This chain connects TRBV4-3 to TRBJ2-2; 13 bases fit TRBD2. Germline V CDR1 and CDR2: LGHNA, YSLEER. CDR3 length equals 17 residues. The V segment lost 4 bases and the J segment 1 base; nucleotides outside the gene matches: 3. In DNA form, the CDR3 reads TGCGCCAGCAGCCGGACTAGCGGGGGCGGGAACACCGGGGAGCTGTTTTTT. Translation gives CASSRTSGGGNTGELFF.

This clonotype was observed many times. The J gene is TRBJ2-5, the V gene TRBV20-1; TRBD1 matches at 9 bases. The CDR3 totals 16 residues. Germline CDR1 is DFQATT and CDR2 is SNEGSKA (reference sequence). The trim removed 4 bases at V and 5 bases at J, leaving 14 bases unmatched. The CDR3 DNA reads as TGCAGTGCTACGGGTTCACAGGGGGCTAATGTGGAGACCCAGTACTTC. It codes for CSATGSQGANVETQYF.

This clonotype has ten or more counts. The chain combines TRBV5-1 with TRBJ2-6; 7 bases are a match to TRBD2. The ends lost 4 bases at V and 2 bases at J; junction bases unmatched: 9. CDR3 length: 17 amino acids. Germline CDR1 SGHRS, CDR2 YFSETQ. As DNA, the CDR3 is TGCGCCAGCAGCGGACAACTAAGCGGGGCTGGGGCCAACGTCCTGACTTTC. The encoded protein is CASSGQLSGAGANVLTF.

This clonotype was observed many times. The gene calls are TRBV29-1 and TRBJ2-5, with D uncertain. Trimming stripped 0 bases from V and 5 bases from J, with 10 bases between. The CDR3 runs to 13 residues. The V gene's germline CDR1 is SQVTM and CDR2 ANQGSEA. The CDR3 sequence is CSVEDPPSETQYF. The CDR3 DNA sequence: TGCAGCGTTGAAGATCCCCCGTCGGAGACCCAGTACTTC.

There are many counts of this clonotype. The chain has TRBV12-3 or TRBV12-4 and TRBJ1-2, with TRBD1 as a possible D gene (5 bases). Trimming removed 9 bases at V and 4 bases at J, with 12 bases between. The CDR3 spans 12 residues. For the CDR3, the DNA is TGTGCCAGTGGCCTGGGGCCCTATGGCTACACCTTC. Translating it yields CASGLGPYGYTF.

The rearrangement links TRBV12-3 or TRBV12-4 to TRBJ1-4, with no clear D. This CDR3 region has 11 residues. V was trimmed by 2 bases and J by 8 bases, leaving 3 bases between them. The CDR3 sequence is CASSLKEKLFF. CDR3 sequence (DNA): TGTGCCAGCAGTTTAAAGGAAAAACTGTTTTTT.

This clonotype came up many times. The chain is built from TRBV12-5 and TRBJ2-7, with D possibly being TRBD1 (6 bases). Per the germline V gene, CDR1 is LGHNT and CDR2 is FRNRAP. CDR3 length: 16 amino acids. Trimming pared 0 bases from V and 5 bases from J, leaving 17 bases between. CDR3: CASGLVLGRGRNEQYF. DNA of the CDR3: TGTGCTAGTGGTTTGGTACTCGGCAGGGGAAGGAACGAGCAGTACTTC.

This clonotype was seen ten or more times. The chain links TRBV2 to TRBJ2-7; D is possibly TRBD2 (6 bases). Germline V gives CDR1 SNHLY, CDR2 FYNNEI. The CDR3 has 14 residues. The germline V and J ends were trimmed by 4 bases and 3 bases, with 13 bases remaining between them. The CDR3 reads CASSVSGLGYEQYF. As DNA, the CDR3 is TGTGCCAGCAGTGTGAGCGGGCTGGGCTACGAGCAGTACTTC.

The sample holds many counts of this clonotype. The J gene is TRBJ1-5, the V gene TRBV28; D gene ambiguous. Germline V lookup: CDR1 MDHEN, CDR2 SYDVKM. The CDR3 runs to 14 residues. Trimming pared 3 bases from V and 4 bases from J, leaving 10 bases between. As DNA, the CDR3 is TGTGCCAGCAGTTTTCCCAGGTGGAATCAGCCCCAGCATTTT. This sequence encodes CASSFPRWNQPQHF.

This clonotype was counted many times. The chain links TRBV14 to TRBJ2-2; D possibly uses TRBD1 or TRBD2 (5 bases each). V was clipped by 0 bases and J by 6 bases, with 20 bases between them. From germline, CDR1 is SGHDN and CDR2 FVKESK. This CDR3 is 18 amino acids long. CDR3 sequence: CASSQESLRDGLPGELFF. CDR3 nucleotides: TGTGCCAGCAGCCAAGAGAGCCTCCGGGACGGACTTCCCGGGGAGCTGTTTTTT.

There are many counts of this clonotype. The rearrangement joins TRBV19 to TRBJ1-1; D unresolved. The V end lost 3 bases, the J end lost 0 bases, and 8 bases lay between the germline ends. Germline V gene sequence: CDR1 LNHDA, CDR2 SQIVND (reference sequence). This CDR3 comprises 14 residues. In DNA, the CDR3 is TGTGCCAGTAGTATTGGAGTCATGAACACTGAAGCTTTCTTT. This codes for CASSIGVMNTEAFF.

This clonotype was counted ten times or more. The CDR3 coding sequence is TGTGCCACCAGCAGGGTCCCGGGACAGGGGTACGACGAGCAGTACTTC. Protein sequence: CATSRVPGQGYDEQYF. V gene TRBV15 combines with J gene TRBJ2-7; 10 bases map to TRBD1. The length of the CDR3 is 16 residues. Trimming at V came to 3 bases and at J to 5 bases, leaving 10 bases not matched to a gene. The germline gives CDR1 LNHNV, CDR2 YYDKDF (reference sequence).

This clonotype occurred many times. The chain uses TRBV12-3 or TRBV12-4 and TRBJ2-4; possibly TRBD2 for D (6 bases). Trimming removed 7 bases at V and 6 bases at J, with 16 bases between. The CDR3 runs to 14 residues. Here the CDR3 DNA reads TGTGCCAGCACCCTACACGGGGGAGGAAACATTCAGTACTTC. This gives the protein CASTLHGGGNIQYF.

The chain recombines TRBV6-6 with TRBJ2-7, with TRBD2 matching over 7 bases. Germline V CDR1 and CDR2: MNHNY, SVGAGI (reference sequence). J lost 0 bases, V lost 11 bases, and 10 bases had no gene match. The CDR3 has 14 amino acids. CDR3 sequence (DNA): TGTGCCGCTCGCCTTGGGAGGGGCTCCTACGAGCAGTACTTC. Translated, it gives CAARLGRGSYEQYF.

This clonotype came up many times. The chain combines TRBV27 with TRBJ1-2, with 7 bases aligning to TRBD1. This CDR3 comprises 13 residues. The trim removed 6 bases at V and 3 bases at J, leaving 4 bases unmatched. The germline gives CDR1 MNHEY, CDR2 SMNVEV (reference sequence). The chain's CDR3 is CASRRTGDYGYTF. In nucleotides, the CDR3 is TGTGCCAGCAGGCGTACAGGGGACTATGGCTACACCTTC.

This clonotype was detected many times. The chain carries TRBV2 and TRBJ2-5, with D possibly being TRBD2 (6 bases). Germline CDR1 and CDR2: SNHLY and FYNNEI. V lost 6 bases and J lost 4, with 15 bases in between. The CDR3 runs 14 residues. The CDR3 spells CASRRSGAGETQYF. CDR3 bases: TGTGCCAGCAGAAGGTCGGGAGCGGGAGAGACCCAGTACTTC.

This clonotype was seen ten or more times. V gene TRBV11-2 combines with J gene TRBJ1-1; D call uncertain. V was cut by 5 bases and J by 1 base, with 23 bases left in between. This CDR3 region has 18 residues. Germline loops: CDR1 SGHAT, CDR2 FQNNGV. The CDR3 protein is CASSPRRGGGEGNTEAFF. The CDR3 nucleotides are TGTGCCAGCAGCCCACGCCGGGGAGGAGGTGAGGGGAACACTGAAGCTTTCTTT.

This clonotype was recorded at least ten times. The rearrangement links TRBV10-3 to TRBJ2-1, with 9 nucleotides matching TRBD2. Germline V gene data show CDR1 as ENHRY and CDR2 as SYGVKD. The CDR3 totals 15 residues. V lost 5 bases, J lost 0 bases, and 2 bases stayed unmatched. This CDR3 reads CAISSSGASYNEQFF. CDR3 coding DNA: TGTGCCATCAGTTCTAGCGGGGCCTCCTACAATGAGCAGTTCTTC.

At least ten counts were recorded for this clonotype. The V call is TRBV29-1, the J call TRBJ2-1, with D possibly being TRBD2 (6 bases). CDR3 length equals 18 residues. Germline assignment: CDR1 SQVTM and CDR2 ANQGSEA. Trimming removed 6 bases at V and 0 bases at J, with 24 bases between. CDR3 protein: CSVANWAGGRSSYNEQFF. CDR3 coding DNA: TGCAGCGTCGCTAATTGGGCCGGAGGGAGGAGCTCCTACAATGAGCAGTTCTTC.